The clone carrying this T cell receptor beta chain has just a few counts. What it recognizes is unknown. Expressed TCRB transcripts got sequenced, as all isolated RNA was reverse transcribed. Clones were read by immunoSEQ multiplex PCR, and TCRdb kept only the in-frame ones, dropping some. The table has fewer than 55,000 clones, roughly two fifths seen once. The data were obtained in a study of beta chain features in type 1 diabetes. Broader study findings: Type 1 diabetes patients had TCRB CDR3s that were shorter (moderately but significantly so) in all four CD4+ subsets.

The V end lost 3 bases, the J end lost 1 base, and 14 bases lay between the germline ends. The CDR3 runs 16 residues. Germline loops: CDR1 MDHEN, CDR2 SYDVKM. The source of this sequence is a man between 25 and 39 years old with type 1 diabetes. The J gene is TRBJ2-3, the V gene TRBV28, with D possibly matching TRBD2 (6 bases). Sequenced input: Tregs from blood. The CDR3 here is CASSFPLGGGTDTQYF. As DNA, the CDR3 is TGTGCCAGCAGTTTCCCCTTGGGGGGTGGCACAGATACGCAGTATTTT.